This T cell receptor (beta chain) was recorded in a study of T cell repertoires in cytomegalovirus infection. The CDR3 extends over 13 amino acids. Germline assignment: CDR1 MDHEN and CDR2 SYDVKM. V lost 1 base and J 11 bases, leaving 11 bases between the germline ends. This clonotype was counted between two and nine times. Its antigen is still unknown. Each CDR3 protein is one row after TCRdb ran MiXCR on the reads. The sample consists of about 570,000 distinct CDR3 sequences, about 40% of them appearing once. The chain uses TRBV28 and TRBJ2-2; no reliable D call. Specimen: cultured PBMCs, collected from culture after CMV antigen stimulation. The sequence came from a human donor in good health (CMV status not recorded). Some clones in this sample may be carry-over from other donors' samples. CDR3 loop: CASSLSPPRELFF. CDR3 bases: TGTGCCAGCAGTTTATCTCCCCCGCGTGAGCTGTTTTTT.